This entry lists 7 T cell receptor beta chains sequenced from one sample in a study of cytomegalovirus exposure and HLA in healthy donors. Primers for the PCR totalled 60 Vbeta and 13 Jbeta. Data came from immunoSEQ multiplex PCR; TCRdb stores just in-frame clones and leaves some out. Of approximately 110,000 clones listed, 70% are singletons. The sample taken for sequencing was PBMCs. Receptors originate from a man aged 25-45 years in good health and CMV-seropositive.

CDR3 in amino acids: CASSVQGRYGYTF. CDR3 nucleotide sequence: TGTGCCAGCAGCGTACAGGGCCGCTATGGCTACACCTTC. V is TRBV9 and J is TRBJ1-2; D perhaps matches TRBD1 (5 bases). The CDR3 length is 13 residues. The V and J ends lost 1 base and 4 bases respectively, with 8 bases between them. Germline V lookup: CDR1 SGDLS, CDR2 YYNGEE.

The chain is built from TRBV5-6 and TRBJ1-2; maybe TRBD1 (5 bases). The CDR3 is made up of 14 amino acids. Trimming removed 1 base at V and 5 bases at J, with 12 bases between. In germline, CDR1 is SGHDT, CDR2 YYEEEE. CDR3 protein: CASSLRGTGYGYTF. Here the CDR3 DNA reads TGTGCCAGCAGCTTGCGGGGGACGGGTTATGGCTACACCTTC.

This chain joins TRBV27 and TRBJ2-3; 9 bases line up with TRBD1. CDR1 and CDR2 (germline): MNHEY, SMNVEV (reference sequence). The CDR3 is made up of 15 amino acids. Trimming took 8 bases from V and 0 from J; bases not matched to a gene: 6. CDR3 residues: CASRDRDSSTDTQYF. CDR3 bases: TGTGCCAGCCGGGACAGGGATTCTAGCACAGATACGCAGTATTTT.

J is TRBJ1-2 and V is TRBV6-5; D is possibly TRBD1 (5 bases). Trimming took off 6 bases at V and 3 bases at J, with 14 bases between the two ends. CDR3 size: 14 residues. From germline, CDR1 is MNHEY and CDR2 SVGAGI. In DNA, the CDR3 is TGTGCCAGCAGCTCGGGGGGGTCCTACTATGGCTACACCTTC. This sequence encodes CASSSGGSYYGYTF.

This clone has only a few counts. The rearrangement uses TRBV27 and TRBJ1-5; D gene uncertain. Trimming pared 2 bases from V and 7 bases from J, leaving 18 bases between. The CDR3 has 16 amino acids. Germline V CDR1 and CDR2: MNHEY, SMNVEV (reference sequence). CDR3 sequence (DNA): TGTGCCAGCAGTTTAATCTTAGGGCCAAGGGAGCAGCCCCAGCATTTT. This codes for CASSLILGPREQPQHF.

This clone has only one observation. The chain couples TRBV5-1 to TRBJ2-5, with 15 bases lining up with TRBD2. The junction had 11 bases not matched to a gene; V was cut back by 0 bases and J by 2 bases. Germline V CDR1 and CDR2: SGHRS, YFSETQ. The CDR3 is made up of 20 amino acids. The CDR3 DNA sequence: TGCGCCAGCAGCTTGGCGGCCGGGATGGGGACTAGCGGGAGGCAAGAGACCCAGTACTTC. Encoded protein: CASSLAAGMGTSGRQETQYF.

The CDR3 loop is CASSPGSLAVNTDTQYF. The DNA for the CDR3 is TGTGCCAGCAGTCCGGGGTCCTTAGCGGTTAACACAGATACGCAGTATTTT. V usage is TRBV27 and J usage is TRBJ2-3; maybe TRBD2 (6 bases). This CDR3 spans 17 amino acids. The V and J ends lost 5 bases and 2 bases respectively, with 20 bases between them. Germline loops: CDR1 MNHEY, CDR2 SMNVEV (reference sequence).